Shown below are 12 T cell receptor beta chains from a single sample sequenced in a study of shared clonotypes between healthy human individuals. Assay: immunoSEQ multiplex PCR; the TCRdb copy retains only in-frame clones and omits some. The table has about 1 million clones, around four fifths seen once; the top ten hold approximately 1.5%. Sequenced sample: memory CD4+ T cells sorted from blood. The subset was: CD45RA-negative fraction. The receptor source for this set is a man between 18 and 35 years old in good health.

The chain has TRBV19 and TRBJ1-3; maybe TRBD1 (5 bases). V was clipped by 10 bases and J by 2 bases, with 9 bases between them. Per germline, CDR1 LNHDA and CDR2 SQIVND (reference sequence). This CDR3 spans 12 amino acids. CDR3 DNA sequence: TGTGCCATCGGGACGGCTGGAAACACCATATATTTT. This translates into CAIGTAGNTIYF.

The chain combines TRBV20-1 with TRBJ2-7; tentative D call: TRBD1 (6 bases). The V and J ends lost 1 base and 5 bases respectively, with 6 bases between them. This CDR3 region has 11 residues. Per germline, CDR1 DFQATT and CDR2 SNEGSKA (reference sequence). The CDR3 here is CSARGTDEQYF. Here the CDR3 DNA reads TGCAGTGCTAGAGGGACAGACGAGCAGTACTTC.

This chain uses TRBV28 with TRBJ2-1, with 7 bases lining up with TRBD2. The CDR3 runs to 12 residues. V shed 6 bases and J 8 bases; nucleotides not matched to a gene: 4. The germline CDR1 and CDR2 sequences are MDHEN and SYDVKM. CDR3 loop: CASSRTSDEQFF. As DNA, the CDR3 is TGTGCCAGCAGCCGTACTAGCGATGAGCAGTTCTTC. The variable domain in full, with the rest retrieved from reference TRBV28 and TRBJ2-1, is DVKVTQSSRYLVKRTGEKVFLECVQDMDHENMFWYRQDPGLGLRLIYFSYDVKMKEKGDIPEGYSVSREKKERFSLILESASTNQTSMYLCASSRTSDEQFFGPGTRLTVL.

The V and J genes are TRBV30 and TRBJ2-2, with D hard to call. This CDR3 has 15 residues. V gave up 1 base and J gave up 1 base, with 10 bases separating them. CDR1 is GTSNPN and CDR2 is SVGIG in the germline V gene (reference sequence). DNA of the CDR3: TGTGCCTGGAGTGGGGCCAGTCTGAACACCGGGGAGCTGTTTTTT. Its translation is CAWSGASLNTGELFF.

This clone occurred a few times. This chain uses TRBV9 with TRBJ2-3; 8 bases are a match to TRBD2. The CDR3 contains 18 residues. CDR1 SGDLS and CDR2 YYNGEE come from the germline V gene. V lost 0 bases and J lost 3; bases outside the gene matches: 12. The chain's CDR3 is CASSVAFLAGDGTDTQYF. The CDR3, as DNA: TGTGCCAGCAGCGTAGCGTTCCTAGCGGGCGATGGTACAGATACGCAGTATTTT.

The chain has TRBV6-4 and TRBJ2-2, with 10 bases that match TRBD2. V lost 5 bases and J lost 13; bases outside the gene matches: 7. The length of the CDR3 is 13 residues. Germline V CDR1 and CDR2: MRHNA, SNTAGT. The CDR3 sequence is CASSRLAGEPLFF. As DNA, the CDR3 is TGTGCCAGCAGTCGACTAGCGGGTGAGCCGCTGTTTTTT.

V is TRBV7-9 and J is TRBJ2-5, with 7 nucleotides matching TRBD1. The trim removed 6 bases at V and 1 base at J, leaving 5 bases unmatched. Germline CDR1 and CDR2: SEHNR and FQNEAQ (reference sequence). This CDR3 comprises 14 residues. The CDR3 DNA follows: TGTGCCAGCAGTTACGGGACAGCCCAAGAGACCCAGTACTTC. Its protein product is CASSYGTAQETQYF.

The V gene is TRBV5-1, the J gene TRBJ1-4, with D uncertain. Germline CDR1 SGHRS, CDR2 YFSETQ. The CDR3 runs to 16 residues. V dropped 0 bases and J dropped 6 bases, with 15 bases sitting between them. CDR3 in amino acids: CASSLDRTRGDEKLFF. The CDR3 coding sequence is TGCGCCAGCAGCTTGGACAGAACCCGCGGGGATGAAAAACTGTTTTTT.

This clone has only one observation. This rearrangement joins TRBV7-6 to TRBJ1-1, with unresolved D. Trimming took off 5 bases at V and 0 bases at J, with 10 bases between the two ends. The CDR3 consists of 14 residues. CDR1 and CDR2 from the germline V gene are SGHVS and FNYEAQ. Here the CDR3 DNA reads TGTGCCAGCAGCACCACAGCGATGAACACTGAAGCTTTCTTT. Translation: CASSTTAMNTEAFF.

The chain carries TRBV11-3 and TRBJ2-3, with D possibly matching TRBD1 (6 bases). The V gene's germline CDR1 is SGHNT and CDR2 YENEEA. Trimming pared 4 bases from V and 2 bases from J, leaving 10 bases between. The CDR3 is 14 amino acids. CDR3 sequence reads: CASSSGQITDTQYF. CDR3 nucleotide sequence: TGTGCCAGCAGCTCAGGACAGATCACAGATACGCAGTATTTT. The full variable domain, completed using reference TRBV11-3 and TRBJ2-3, is EAGVVQSPRYKIIEKKQPVAFWCNPISGHNTLYWYLQNLGQGPELLIRYENEEAVDDSQLPKDRFSAERLKGVDSTLKIQPAELGDSAVYLCASSSGQITDTQYFGPGTRLTVL.

Worth noting for this clone: This may stem from a read error, because a much larger clone lies one nucleotide away. Other DNA sequences in this sample translate to the same CDR3. V usage is TRBV5-1 and J usage is TRBJ2-5, with D possibly being TRBD1 (6 bases). Germline V gives CDR1 SGHRS, CDR2 YFSETQ. The CDR3 totals 13 residues. V lost 0 bases and J lost 4, with 7 bases in between. CDR3 protein: CASSLAGAETQYF. CDR3 DNA sequence: TGCGCCAGCAGCTTGGCAGGGGCAGAGACCCAGTACTTC.

With respect to this clone: This specimen includes other DNA sequences encoding the same CDR3. This sequence joins TRBV18 and TRBJ2-5; D uncertain. In germline, CDR1 is KGHSH, CDR2 LQKENI. V lost 3 bases and J 2 bases, leaving 7 bases between the germline ends. There are 13 residues in the CDR3. CDR3 coding DNA: TGTGCCAGCTCACCTTCTTTACAAGAGACCCAGTACTTC. Translation: CASSPSLQETQYF.